The clone carrying this TCR beta chain came up many times. Antigen unknown. These data come from a study of CD8 T cells in ankylosing spondylitis. Study results and caveats: What appeared characteristic of ankylosing spondylitis blood was a TCR beta motif of seven to nine highly homologous variants. A CD8+ phenotype characterized the disease-linked clones, which were relatively rare in peripheral blood. In ankylosing spondylitis patients, matched synovial fluid reportedly showed significant enrichment of disease-linked clones. Reactive arthritis synovial fluid and blood were previously reported to contain some motif variants.

Scientists made TCR beta libraries using quantitative 5'-RACE with molecular barcodes. TCRdb processed the 5' RACE reads anew with MiXCR; each CDR3 protein has one entry. The repertoire consists of around 100,000 distinct CDR3 sequences, with approximately 9.6% occurring once and the leading ten covering approximately 30%. Germline V gene lookup returns CDR1 MGHRA and CDR2 YSYEKL. The CDR3 spans 16 residues. V was pared by 3 bases and J by 4 bases, with 7 bases of the junction left unmatched. This clonotype originated in a male donor with ankylosing spondylitis. Sequencing was performed on blood, either unsorted or a sorted T cell fraction (not recorded which). The rearrangement uses TRBV4-1 and TRBJ1-5; 9 positions agree with TRBD1. This chain's CDR3 is CASSHREGQGNQPQHF. CDR3 DNA sequence: TGCGCCAGCAGCCACAGAGAAGGACAGGGGAATCAGCCCCAGCATTTT.